This T cell receptor beta chain was identified during a study of shared clonotypes between healthy human individuals. This CDR3 spans 15 amino acids. Germline V gives CDR1 MDHEN, CDR2 SYDVKM. The V and J ends lost 4 bases and 0 bases respectively, with 10 bases between them. Each replicate PCR on the sorted subsets used approximately 180 ng DNA (about 30,000 T cell genomes). Method: immunoSEQ multiplex PCR; TCRdb's copy keeps in-frame clones and lacks some. The profile shows about 2 million clones, 85% to 95% of them singletons. The source material was naive CD4+ T cells sorted from blood. Subset specified: CD45RA+ positively selected. This rearrangement joins TRBV28 to TRBJ1-3; D unclear. This clonotype was sampled from a man aged 18-30 years in good health. Here the CDR3 reads CASSSNTFSGNTIYF. DNA for the CDR3: TGTGCCAGCAGTTCGAACACTTTCTCTGGAAACACCATATATTTT.